This T cell receptor (beta chain) is drawn from a study of T cell changes during pregnancy in multiple sclerosis. Using immunoSEQ multiplex PCR, the repertoire was profiled, and TCRdb retains in-frame clones only, with some absent. The sample includes about 100,000 clones, 91% of them seen just once. This clone came up a few times. V lost 1 base to trimming and J lost 4 bases; unmatched junction nucleotides: 8. From germline, CDR1 is SGHTA and CDR2 FQGNSA. The CDR3 covers 16 residues. The chain has TRBV7-2 and TRBJ2-5; TRBD2 agrees at 8 bases. The origin of this receptor is a female donor with multiple sclerosis, enrolled in a pregnancy study. This material consisted of peripheral blood, taken in the second trimester of pregnancy. Here the CDR3 reads CASSLEVAGGVETQYF. CDR3 DNA: TGTGCCAGCAGCTTAGAGGTGGCGGGAGGTGTAGAGACCCAGTACTTC.